This T cell receptor (beta chain) was retrieved from a study of blood T cell repertoires in COVID-19. The CDR3 covers 15 residues. As handled by the study authors: Nucleated cell number was recorded as an estimate derived from reference gene primer amplification. Clones were read by immunoSEQ multiplex PCR, and TCRdb kept only the in-frame ones, dropping some. The V and J calls and the clone size are those of that table, but D and trimming were determined from the DNA. The table lists more than 75,000 clones, around 90% of them singletons. The sequence was obtained from a woman of 80 years or more with active COVID-19. V usage is TRBV21-1 and J usage is TRBJ2-3; the table's D call of TRBD2 was not tested on the DNA. TRBV21-1 is flagged as a pseudogene. The sequenced material came from peripheral blood. CDR3 nucleotide sequence: TGTGCCAGCAGCCATCGGCGCGGGAGGGCCGATACGCAGTATTTT. The encoded protein is CASSHRRGRADTQYF.